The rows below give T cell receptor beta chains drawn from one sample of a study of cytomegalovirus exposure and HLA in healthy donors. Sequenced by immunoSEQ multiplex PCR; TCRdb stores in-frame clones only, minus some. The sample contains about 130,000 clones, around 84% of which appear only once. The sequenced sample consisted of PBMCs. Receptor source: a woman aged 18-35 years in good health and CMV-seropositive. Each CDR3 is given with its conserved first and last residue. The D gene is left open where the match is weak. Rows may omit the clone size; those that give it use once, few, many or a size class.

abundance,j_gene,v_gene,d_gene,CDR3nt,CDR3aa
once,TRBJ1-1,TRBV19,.,TGTGCCAGTAGGAGGGAAGGGTTACTCCTTACTGAAGCTTTCTTT,CASRREGLLLTEAFF
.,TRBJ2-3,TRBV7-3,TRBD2,TGTGCCAGCAGCCCGGGCGGGGGGCAATCAGATACGCAGTATTTT,CASSPGGGQSDTQYF
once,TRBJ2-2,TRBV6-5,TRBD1,TGTGCCACCGCCCCGGGACAGGGAATCGGGGAGCTGTTTTTT,CATAPGQGIGELFF
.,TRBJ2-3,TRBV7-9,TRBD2,TGTGCCAGCGCTTCCGGGACTACTAGGACAGATACGCAGTATTTT,CASASGTTRTDTQYF
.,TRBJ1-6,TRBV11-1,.,TGTGCCAGCAGCTTCGGGACTACCCTTCGGCCCTCACCCCTCCACTTT,CASSFGTTLRPSPLHF
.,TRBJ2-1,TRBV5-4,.,TGTGCCAGCAGCCCCGACTTACTCAGCTCCTACAATGAGCAGTTCTTC,CASSPDLLSSYNEQFF
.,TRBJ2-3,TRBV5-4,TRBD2,TGTGCCAGCAGTTCGGGGGGAGGTACGCAGTATTTT,CASSSGGGTQYF
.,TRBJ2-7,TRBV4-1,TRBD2,TGCGCCAGCAGCACGAGGACTAGCGCATCATTCTACGAGCAGTACTTC,CASSTRTSASFYEQYF
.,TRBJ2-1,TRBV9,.,TGTGCCAGCAGCGTGTCAACGGGGGGCAAATACAATGAGCAGTTCTTC,CASSVSTGGKYNEQFF
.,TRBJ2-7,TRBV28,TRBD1,TGTGCCAGCACAGGGGACAGGTACGAGCAGTACTTC,CASTGDRYEQYF